The source of this T cell receptor beta chain is a study of molecular identifiers for immune sequencing clone quantification. Study-wide results and limits: Reportedly, one cell's Jurkat TCR RNA was detected within 1,200,000 naive CD8 cells. Clonotypes surpassing 20 RNA copies contained over 97% of effector molecules, versus under 1% in naive cells.

With 10%, 30% or 50% of RNA, roughly 20,000 to 1,000,000 naive CD8 T cells were sequenced. Previously published methods and listed TCR primers were used for the bulk TCR libraries. TCRdb itself ran the PCR reads through MiXCR, one entry per CDR3 protein. This sample yields about 630,000 distinct CDR3 sequences, of which roughly 23% are seen a single time; approximately 0.75% belongs to the top ten. Unmatched junction bases numbered 9, after V lost 4 bases and J lost 0 bases. Germline CDR1 and CDR2: LGHNA and YSLEER. The CDR3 totals 16 residues. With respect to this clonotype: Its specificity is not known.

The sequencing input was naive CD8+ T cells from blood, with Jurkat cell RNA spiked in. Indicated subset: FACS-sorted CD8+CD4-CCR7+CD45RA+ naive T cells. The V call is TRBV4-3, the J call TRBJ2-7; TRBD1 aligns across 7 bases. The receptor's source is a human donor in good health. Some libraries in this study had Jurkat cell RNA spiked in. Written as DNA, the CDR3 is TGCGCCAGCAGCCCCGCGACAGGGCACTCCTCCTACGAGCAGTACTTC. Amino acids: CASSPATGHSSYEQYF.